The entry below gives a single TCR beta chain sequence along with its context. Its antigen remains unknown. Germline V CDR1 and CDR2: MNHNS, SASEGT. Trimming shortened V by 0 bases and J by 4 bases, and 11 bases separated the two germline ends. The CDR3 consists of 15 residues. The data derive from a study of T-cell reconstitution after alpha-beta-depleted transplantation in children. Study-wide results and caveats: Day-60 TCRbeta diversity that was high in some patients was derived from surviving recipient T cells and thymic progenitors. Reportedly, alpha-beta T cells present about two months post-transplant originated from several hundred expanded clones of graft origin. Newly produced T cells mostly accounted for T-cell counts and diversity one year post-transplant.

Unique molecular identifiers featured in how the TCRbeta library was prepared. TCRdb called the PCR reads again in MiXCR, with one record for every CDR3 protein. The sample has 700,000 to 950,000 distinct CDR3 sequences, about 16% seen once. The origin of this receptor is a male patient between 5 and 17 years old who had a stem cell transplant for acute lymphoblastic leukemia, so the T cells may come from the graft donor. The V and J genes are TRBV6-1 and TRBJ2-3; D is undetermined. The source material was PBMCs, mostly from graft donor cells, sampled 360 days after TCRalphabeta/CD19-depleted stem cell transplant. For the CDR3, the DNA is TGTGCCAGCAGTGAAGCCCAAATGGTCGCAGATACGCAGTATTTT. Its protein product is CASSEAQMVADTQYF.